Listed here are 9 T cell receptor beta chains from one sample, sequenced in a study of T cells in Graves' hyperthyroidism and ophthalmopathy. Amplified regions were TCR beta CDR3 sequences from RNA transcripts. The TCR CDR3 first-round RT-PCR relied on the HTBI primer set. Each CDR3 protein is one row after TCRdb ran MiXCR on the multiplex PCR reads. The sample comprises about 330,000 distinct CDR3 sequences, roughly 15% of which are singletons, and almost 35% rests with the top ten. The sequencing sample was made of blood. These receptors were obtained from a woman between 35 and 50 years old with Graves' ophthalmopathy.

This clonotype was observed at least ten times. The V call is TRBV7-6, the J call TRBJ1-2, with unresolved D. Germline CDR1 reads SGHVS; CDR2 reads FNYEAQ. This CDR3 region has 14 residues. Trimming removed 5 bases from V and 4 bases from J, with 14 bases in between. CDR3 in amino acids: CASSPGEDFYGYTF. The CDR3 DNA follows: TGTGCCAGCAGCCCAGGCGAAGATTTCTATGGCTACACCTTC.

This clonotype was observed a few times. The V call is TRBV24-1, the J call TRBJ1-2, with 9 bases lining up with TRBD1. The CDR3 contains 14 residues. The V segment lost 1 base and the J segment 13 bases; nucleotides outside the gene matches: 9. Germline assignment: CDR1 KGHDR and CDR2 SFDVKD. CDR3 region: CATSDLLGQGVFTF. Written as DNA, the CDR3 is TGTGCCACCAGTGATTTATTGGGACAGGGTGTTTTCACCTTC.

Regarding this clonotype: This could be a read error, since a much larger clone is one nucleotide away. The chain uses TRBV12-3 or TRBV12-4 and TRBJ1-3; maybe TRBD1 (6 bases). V gave up 8 bases and J gave up 0 bases, with 11 bases separating them. This CDR3 region has 14 residues. The CDR3: CASGEDSSGNTIYF. CDR3 nucleotides: TGTGCCAGCGGGGAGGACAGCTCTGGAAACACCATATATTTT.

V gene TRBV2 combines with J gene TRBJ2-3; D might be TRBD2 (7 bases). Per the germline V gene, CDR1 is SNHLY and CDR2 is FYNNEI. CDR3 length equals 15 residues. The V gene lost 7 bases and the J gene lost 2 bases, with 16 bases spanning the gap. CDR3 DNA sequence: TGTGCCAGCAACGGGGCGGCGGGGGCCACAGATACGCAGTATTTT. Its translation: CASNGAAGATDTQYF.

Many counts were recorded for this clonotype. This chain uses TRBV5-1 with TRBJ2-7; no reliable D call. CDR1 SGHRS and CDR2 YFSETQ come from the germline V gene. The CDR3 length is 13 residues. V gave up 0 bases and J gave up 2 bases, with 6 bases separating them. This CDR3 is CASSLGPAYEQYF. The CDR3 DNA is TGCGCCAGCAGCTTGGGTCCAGCCTACGAGCAGTACTTC.

V is TRBV20-1 and J is TRBJ2-7; 7 positions agree with TRBD1. The CDR3 is 17 residues long. CDR1 and CDR2 from the germline V gene are DFQATT and SNEGSKA (reference sequence). Unmatched junction bases numbered 15, after V lost 0 bases and J lost 4 bases. DNA for the CDR3: TGCAGTGCTAGAGATTGGTATACAGAGGGGGCGCGATACGAGCAGTACTTC. Its translation is CSARDWYTEGARYEQYF.

This clonotype was observed many times. The chain is built from TRBV6-2 or TRBV6-3 and TRBJ2-1; perhaps TRBD2 as D (6 bases). Germline CDR1 is MNHEY and CDR2 is SVGEGT. The ends were cut back, 6 bases at V and 8 bases at J, with 17 bases in the middle. This CDR3 contains 14 residues. The CDR3 protein is CASRAQRLVDEQFF. In nucleotides, the CDR3 is TGTGCCAGCAGAGCTCAGAGACTAGTGGATGAGCAGTTCTTC.

This clonotype was recorded many times. The chain combines TRBV3-1 with TRBJ2-7, with D possibly matching TRBD2 (5 bases). CDR1 and CDR2 from the germline V gene are LGHDT and YNNKEL (reference sequence). With 0 bases removed from V and 2 bases from J, the gap between germline ends came to 14 bases. This CDR3 contains 16 residues. In DNA, the CDR3 is TGTGCCAGCAGCCAAGATCGGGGAGTGATCGCCTACGAGCAGTACTTC. As protein: CASSQDRGVIAYEQYF.

The sample holds many counts of this clonotype. The chain uses TRBV15 and TRBJ1-2; D is uncertain. Trimming removed 1 base at V and 7 bases at J, with 16 bases between. The CDR3 sequence is 15 residues long. The V gene's germline CDR1 is LNHNV and CDR2 YYDKDF (reference sequence). The chain's CDR3 is CATSRGRGGRLGYTF. DNA of the CDR3: TGTGCCACCAGCAGAGGACGTGGTGGCCGACTTGGCTACACCTTC.